This T cell receptor beta chain was recovered during a study of shared clonotypes between healthy human individuals. The CDR3 is made up of 12 amino acids. Germline-derived CDR1 and CDR2 are MDHEN and SYDVKM. V lost 8 bases, J lost 6 bases, and 14 bases lay in between. Only in-frame clones appear in the TCRdb table, and some are missing; sequencing was by immunoSEQ multiplex PCR. This sample carries about 2.3 million clones, roughly 93% of them seen once, and the ten largest clones take about 0.39%. The source of this sequence is a man aged 18 to 30 in good health. Some clones in this sample may be carry-over from other donors' samples. This sequence joins TRBV28 and TRBJ2-7; D tentatively reads TRBD1 or TRBD2 (5 bases each). Input material: naive CD4+ T cells from PBMCs. Regarding subset: CD45RA+ positively selected. This CDR3 is CASEVGGREQYF. The CDR3 DNA is TGTGCCAGCGAGGTTGGGGGTCGCGAGCAGTACTTC. Together with reference TRBV28 and TRBJ2-7, the CDR3 gives the full variable domain: DVKVTQSSRYLVKRTGEKVFLECVQDMDHENMFWYRQDPGLGLRLIYFSYDVKMKEKGDIPEGYSVSREKKERFSLILESASTNQTSMYLCASEVGGREQYFGPGTRLTVT.